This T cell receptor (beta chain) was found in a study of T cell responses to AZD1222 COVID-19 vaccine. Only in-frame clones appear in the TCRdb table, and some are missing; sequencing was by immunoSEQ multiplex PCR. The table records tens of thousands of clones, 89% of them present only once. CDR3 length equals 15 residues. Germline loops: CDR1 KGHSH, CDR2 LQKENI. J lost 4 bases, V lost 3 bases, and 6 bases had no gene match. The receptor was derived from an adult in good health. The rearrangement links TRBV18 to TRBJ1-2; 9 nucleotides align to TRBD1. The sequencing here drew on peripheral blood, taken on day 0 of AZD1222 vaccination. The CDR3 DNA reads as TGTGCCAGCTCACCGGGACAGGGAAGAATCTATGGCTACACCTTC. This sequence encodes CASSPGQGRIYGYTF.